The table lists the clone carrying this T cell receptor (beta chain) with a few counts. The junction had 9 bases not matched to a gene; V was cut back by 3 bases and J by 4 bases. This CDR3 contains 15 residues. CDR1 and CDR2 from the germline V gene are LNHDA and SQIVND (reference sequence). This sample was taken from a study of T-cell memory formation after mild COVID-19. The 5'RACE method, run with constant-segment primers, produced TCR alpha and TCR beta cDNA libraries (carrying sample barcodes and UMIs). TCRdb itself ran the 5' RACE reads through MiXCR, one entry per CDR3 protein. The sample lists around 100,000 distinct CDR3 sequences, 11% occurring once.

The sequencing input was PBMCs or a T cell subset sorted from them (not recorded which). The V and J genes are TRBV19 and TRBJ2-7, with 7 bases aligning to TRBD2. This TCR was recovered from a man aged 18 to 30 who had mild COVID-19 (a few samples of this study predate the infection). Cell type and time point are not known. CDR3 protein: CASSIGGGAGYEQYF. CDR3 sequence (DNA): TGTGCCAGTAGTATCGGCGGGGGAGCGGGTTACGAGCAGTACTTC. The whole variable domain, filled in from reference TRBV19 and TRBJ2-7, reads DGGITQSPKYLFRKEGQNVTLSCEQNLNHDAMYWYRQDPGQGLRLIYYSQIVNDFQKGDIAEGYSVSREKKESFPLTVTSAQKNPTAFYLCASSIGGGAGYEQYFGPGTRLTVT.